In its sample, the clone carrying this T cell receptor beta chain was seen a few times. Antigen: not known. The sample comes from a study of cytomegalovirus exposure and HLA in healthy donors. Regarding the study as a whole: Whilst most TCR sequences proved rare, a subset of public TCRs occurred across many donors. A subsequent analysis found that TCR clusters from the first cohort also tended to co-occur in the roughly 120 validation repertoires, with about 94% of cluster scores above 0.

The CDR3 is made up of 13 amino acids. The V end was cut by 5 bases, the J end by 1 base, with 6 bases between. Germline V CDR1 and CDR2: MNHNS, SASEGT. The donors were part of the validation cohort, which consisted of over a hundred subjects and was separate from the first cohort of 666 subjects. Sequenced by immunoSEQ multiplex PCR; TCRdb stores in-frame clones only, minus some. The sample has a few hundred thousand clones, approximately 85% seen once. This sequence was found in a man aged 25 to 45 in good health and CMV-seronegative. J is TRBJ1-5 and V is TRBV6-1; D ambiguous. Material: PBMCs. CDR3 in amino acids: CASSTPSNQPQHF. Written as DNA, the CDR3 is TGTGCCAGCAGTACACCGAGCAATCAGCCCCAGCATTTT.